Given below is one TCR beta chain in context. The antigen is undetermined. This specimen belongs to a study of molecular identifiers for immune sequencing clone quantification. Whole-study results and caveats: Effector cells kept over 98% of their molecules in clones above 20 RNA copies, while naive cells kept under 1% there.

Input for naive CD8 libraries was roughly 17,000 to 1,000,000 sorted cells; the RNA fraction used was 10%, 30% or 50%. With listed TCR primers and previously described methods, bulk TCR libraries were prepared. TCRdb independently ran MiXCR on the PCR reads; one entry per CDR3 protein. Among approximately 630,000 distinct CDR3 sequences listed, 25% were seen once. Trimming shortened V by 0 bases and J by 5 bases, and 10 bases separated the two germline ends. Germline CDR1 is LNHNV and CDR2 is YYDKDF (reference sequence). This CDR3 has 14 residues. This clonotype was sampled from a human donor in good health. Some libraries in this study had Jurkat cell RNA spiked in. Input material: naive CD8+ T cells from blood, with Jurkat cell RNA spiked in. Described subset: FACS-sorted CD8+CD4-CCR7+CD45RA+ naive T cells. The rearrangement uses TRBV15 and TRBJ1-2; no clear D. The CDR3 loop is CATSRDLDGYGYTF. The CDR3 bases are TGTGCCACCAGCAGAGATCTCGACGGATATGGCTACACCTTC.